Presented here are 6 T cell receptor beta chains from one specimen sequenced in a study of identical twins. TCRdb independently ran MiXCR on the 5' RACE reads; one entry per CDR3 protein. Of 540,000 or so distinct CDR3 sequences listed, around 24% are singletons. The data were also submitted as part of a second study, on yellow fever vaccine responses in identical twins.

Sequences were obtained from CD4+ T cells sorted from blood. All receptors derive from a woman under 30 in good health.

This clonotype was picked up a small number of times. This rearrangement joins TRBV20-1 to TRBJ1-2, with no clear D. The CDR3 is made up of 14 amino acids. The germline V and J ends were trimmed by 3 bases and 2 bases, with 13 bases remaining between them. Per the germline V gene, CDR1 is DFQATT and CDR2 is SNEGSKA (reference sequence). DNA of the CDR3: TGCAGTGCTAGGCCACCGAGAGTAAACTATGGCTACACCTTC. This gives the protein CSARPPRVNYGYTF.

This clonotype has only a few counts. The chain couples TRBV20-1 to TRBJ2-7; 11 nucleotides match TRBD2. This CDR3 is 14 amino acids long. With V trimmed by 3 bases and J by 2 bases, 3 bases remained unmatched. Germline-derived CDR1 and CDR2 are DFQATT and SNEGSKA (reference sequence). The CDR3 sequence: CSASTLAGAYEQYF. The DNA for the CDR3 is TGCAGTGCTAGTACACTAGCGGGAGCCTACGAGCAGTACTTC.

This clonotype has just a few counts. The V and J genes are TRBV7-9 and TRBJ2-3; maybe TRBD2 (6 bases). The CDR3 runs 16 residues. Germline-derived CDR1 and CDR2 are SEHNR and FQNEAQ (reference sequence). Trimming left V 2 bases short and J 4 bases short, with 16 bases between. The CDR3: CASSLSSSVLADTQYF. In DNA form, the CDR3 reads TGTGCCAGCAGCTTAAGCTCTAGCGTCTTGGCAGATACGCAGTATTTT.

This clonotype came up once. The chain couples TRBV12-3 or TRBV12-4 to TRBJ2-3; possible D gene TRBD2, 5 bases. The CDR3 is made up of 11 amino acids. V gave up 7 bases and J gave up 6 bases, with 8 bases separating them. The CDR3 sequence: CASKSGDTQYF. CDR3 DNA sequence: TGTGCCAGCAAATCGGGGGATACGCAGTATTTT.

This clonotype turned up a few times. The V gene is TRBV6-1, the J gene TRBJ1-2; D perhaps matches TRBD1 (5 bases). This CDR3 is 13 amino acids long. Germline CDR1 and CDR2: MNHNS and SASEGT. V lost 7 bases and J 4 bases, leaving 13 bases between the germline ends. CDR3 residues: CASIYEGRYGYTF. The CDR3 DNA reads TGTGCCAGCATCTATGAGGGGCGCTATGGCTACACCTTC.

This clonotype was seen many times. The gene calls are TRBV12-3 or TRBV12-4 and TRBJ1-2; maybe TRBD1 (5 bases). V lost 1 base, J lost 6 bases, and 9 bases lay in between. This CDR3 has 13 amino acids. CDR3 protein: CASSLGPGNGYTF. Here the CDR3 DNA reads TGTGCCAGCAGTTTAGGTCCAGGGAATGGCTACACCTTC.